This is a list of T cell receptor beta chains from one sample in a study of T cells in Graves' hyperthyroidism and ophthalmopathy. TCRdb re-called the multiplex PCR reads through MiXCR, storing one row per CDR3 protein. This repertoire shows around 720,000 distinct CDR3 sequences, just over 35% found once; its top ten account for less than 40%. Sequences were obtained from blood. All receptors derive from a woman aged 40 to 50 with Graves' hyperthyroidism. Both conserved end residues are part of each CDR3. D genes are given only for firm matches. A row's size may be missing; if present it is once, few, many or a size class.

size: -
J: TRBJ1-6
V: TRBV20-1
D: -
DNA: TGCAGTGCTAGAGATTACAGGGACGGGAGCTCCTATAATTCACCCCTCCACTTT
CDR3: CSARDYRDGSSYNSPLHF

size: many
J: TRBJ1-2
V: TRBV29-1
D: -
DNA: TGCAGCGTAGGGGGGCTTCTCTATGGCTACACCTTC
CDR3: CSVGGLLYGYTF

size: -
J: TRBJ2-2
V: TRBV20-1
D: TRBD1
DNA: TGCAGTGCTTTGACAGGGACCACCGGGGAGCTGTTTTTT
CDR3: CSALTGTTGELFF

size: many
J: TRBJ1-1
V: TRBV7-9
D: -
DNA: TGTGCCAGCAGCTTAGGTCAGAGGACTGAAGCTTTCTTT
CDR3: CASSLGQRTEAFF

size: -
J: TRBJ2-1
V: TRBV7-8
D: TRBD1
DNA: TGTGCCAGCAGCTTCCGGGACAGGGGTTACAATGAGCAGTTCTTC
CDR3: CASSFRDRGYNEQFF

size: few
J: TRBJ1-6
V: TRBV5-4
D: TRBD1
DNA: TGTGCCAGCAGCTGGGGGGACAGGGGAAATTCACCCCTCCACTTT
CDR3: CASSWGDRGNSPLHF

size: -
J: TRBJ2-7
V: TRBV6-5
D: -
DNA: TGTGCCAGCGGCGACAGAGCCTGCGAGCAGTACTTC
CDR3: CASGDRACEQYF

size: -
J: TRBJ1-6
V: TRBV5-1
D: -
DNA: TGCGCCAGCAGCTTGGAAGCTCTTAGGGGCCGAGATTCACCCCTCCACTTT
CDR3: CASSLEALRGRDSPLHF

size: many
J: TRBJ2-2
V: TRBV2
D: TRBD1
DNA: TGTGCCGCCCACACCCGACTAGACAGGGGCGGGGAGCTGTTTTTT
CDR3: CAAHTRLDRGGELFF

size: many
J: TRBJ1-2
V: TRBV7-9
D: -
DNA: TGTGCCAGCAGCTTGGACATAAATGGCTACACCTTC
CDR3: CASSLDINGYTF

size: many
J: TRBJ1-3
V: TRBV20-1
D: -
DNA: TGCAGTGCGTTGGACGTTAGCTCTGGAAACACCATATATTTT
CDR3: CSALDVSSGNTIYF

size: few
J: TRBJ1-3
V: TRBV20-1
D: -
DNA: TGCAGTGCTAGAACGGGGGTCAATTCTGGAAACACCATATATTTT
CDR3: CSARTGVNSGNTIYF

size: many
J: TRBJ2-7
V: TRBV13
D: -
DNA: TGTGCCAGCAGCCTAGTGCGGGAGCAGTACTTC
CDR3: CASSLVREQYF

size: many
J: TRBJ1-5
V: TRBV6-5
D: TRBD1
DNA: TGTGCCAGCAGTTACGGAGGGGGCTCCAATCAGCCCCAGCATTTT
CDR3: CASSYGGGSNQPQHF

size: -
J: TRBJ2-2
V: TRBV24-1
D: -
DNA: TGTGCCACCAGTGATCAACGAACCGGGAACACCGGGGAGCTGTTTTTT
CDR3: CATSDQRTGNTGELFF

size: few
J: TRBJ1-1
V: TRBV28
D: -
DNA: TGTGCCAGCAGTCCCTCCCCTTATATGAACACTGAAGCTTTCTTT
CDR3: CASSPSPYMNTEAFF

size: many
J: TRBJ1-1
V: TRBV7-3
D: TRBD1
DNA: TGTGCCAGCAGCTTCACCAGGGACAGTGAAGCTTTCTTT
CDR3: CASSFTRDSEAFF

size: -
J: TRBJ2-6
V: TRBV10-3
D: -
DNA: TGTGCCATCAGTGAAGGCTACGAAGAAGCTTTC
CDR3: CAISEGYEEAF

size: -
J: TRBJ2-7
V: TRBV6-4
D: -
DNA: TGTGCCAGCAGTGATGTACCCTACGAGCAGTACTTC
CDR3: CASSDVPYEQYF

size: few
J: TRBJ1-1
V: TRBV10-3
D: -
DNA: TGTGCCATCAGTGGGTACACAACTAACACTGAAGCTTTCTTT
CDR3: CAISGYTTNTEAFF

size: -
J: TRBJ2-5
V: TRBV29-1
D: TRBD2
DNA: TGCAGCGTGGGGACTAGCGGGAGCTCCTTGGAGACCCAGTACTTC
CDR3: CSVGTSGSSLETQYF

size: -
J: TRBJ2-7
V: TRBV11-1
D: -
DNA: TGTGCCAGCAGCCAGGGGACCATCGAGCAGTACTTC
CDR3: CASSQGTIEQYF

size: many
J: TRBJ1-4
V: TRBV7-9
D: -
DNA: TGTGCCAGCAGCTTAGACCAAAAGGGAGAAAAACTGTTTTTT
CDR3: CASSLDQKGEKLFF

size: many
J: TRBJ1-2
V: TRBV20-1
D: TRBD1
DNA: TGCAGTGCTTACACGGGACAGGGGGCTGCTGGCTACACCTTC
CDR3: CSAYTGQGAAGYTF

size: -
J: TRBJ1-1
V: TRBV11-2
D: TRBD1
DNA: TGTGCCAGCAGCTTACCTACAGGGGGCCGAGCTGAAGCTTTCTTT
CDR3: CASSLPTGGRAEAFF

size: -
J: TRBJ1-1
V: TRBV6-5
D: -
DNA: TGTGCCAGCAGTTACTCGGAGTTCAGGATGAACACTGAAGCTTTCTTT
CDR3: CASSYSEFRMNTEAFF